This note documents a single T cell receptor (beta chain) sequence. Its antigen is currently unknown. This entry belongs to a study of cytomegalovirus exposure and HLA in healthy donors. Study-wide results and caveats: In a later analysis, across HLA loci, associated TCR counts were highest for DRB1, lowest for HLA-C.

Per germline, CDR1 MGHDK and CDR2 SYGVNS. Losses at the gene ends were 5 bases for V and 10 bases for J; bases not matched to a gene: 15. This CDR3 comprises 16 residues. PCR amplification relied on 60 Vbeta primers (plus 13 Jbeta primers). This table comes from immunoSEQ multiplex PCR, and its TCRdb copy is limited to in-frame clones, with some not included. With about 130,000 clones in the sample, the ten largest clones hold under 2%. The sequence was collected from a woman aged 40 to 50 in good health and CMV-seronegative. The V and J genes are TRBV25-1 and TRBJ2-1; 9 bases are shared with TRBD2. The sample comprised PBMCs. The CDR3, as DNA: TGTGCCAGCAGTCCGCAACGGCTAGCGGGGCGTCGAGAGCAGTTCTTC. Amino acid sequence: CASSPQRLAGRREQFF.